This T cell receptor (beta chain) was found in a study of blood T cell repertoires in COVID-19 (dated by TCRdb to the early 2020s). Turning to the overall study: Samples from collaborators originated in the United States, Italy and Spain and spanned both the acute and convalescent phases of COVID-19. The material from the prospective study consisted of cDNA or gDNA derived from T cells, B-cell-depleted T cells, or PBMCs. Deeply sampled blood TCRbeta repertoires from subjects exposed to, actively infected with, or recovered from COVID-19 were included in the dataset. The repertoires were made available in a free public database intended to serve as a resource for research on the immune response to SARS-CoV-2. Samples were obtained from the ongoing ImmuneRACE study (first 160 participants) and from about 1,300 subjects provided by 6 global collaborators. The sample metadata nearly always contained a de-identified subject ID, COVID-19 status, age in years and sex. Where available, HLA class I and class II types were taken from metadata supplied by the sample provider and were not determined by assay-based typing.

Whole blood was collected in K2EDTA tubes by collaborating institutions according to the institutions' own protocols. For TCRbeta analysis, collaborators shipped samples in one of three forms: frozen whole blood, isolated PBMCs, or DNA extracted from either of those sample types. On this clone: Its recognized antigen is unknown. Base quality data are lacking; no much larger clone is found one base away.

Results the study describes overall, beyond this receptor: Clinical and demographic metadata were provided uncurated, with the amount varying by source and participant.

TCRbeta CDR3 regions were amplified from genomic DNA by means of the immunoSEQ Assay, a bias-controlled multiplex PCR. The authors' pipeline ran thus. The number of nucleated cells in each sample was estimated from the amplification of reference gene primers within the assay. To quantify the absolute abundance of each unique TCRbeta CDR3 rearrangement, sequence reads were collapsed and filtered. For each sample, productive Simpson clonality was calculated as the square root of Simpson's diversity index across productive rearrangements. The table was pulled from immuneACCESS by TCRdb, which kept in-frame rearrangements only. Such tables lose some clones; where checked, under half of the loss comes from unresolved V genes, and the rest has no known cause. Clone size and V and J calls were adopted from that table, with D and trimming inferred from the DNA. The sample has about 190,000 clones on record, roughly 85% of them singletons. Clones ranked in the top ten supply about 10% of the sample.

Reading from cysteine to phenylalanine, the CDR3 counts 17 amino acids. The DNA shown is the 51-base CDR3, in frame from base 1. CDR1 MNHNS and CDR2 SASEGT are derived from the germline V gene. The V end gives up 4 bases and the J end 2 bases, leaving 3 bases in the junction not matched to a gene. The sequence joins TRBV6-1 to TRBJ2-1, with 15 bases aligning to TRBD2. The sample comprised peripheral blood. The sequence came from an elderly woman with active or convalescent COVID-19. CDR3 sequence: CASSGTSGGDTYNEQFF. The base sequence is TGTGCCAGCAGTGGGACTAGCGGGGGGGACACCTACAATGAGCAGTTCTTC.